This T cell receptor beta chain derives from a study of blood T cell repertoires in COVID-19. The CDR3 has 15 residues. The V end was cut by 6 bases, the J end by 4 bases, with 18 bases between. Per the germline V gene, CDR1 is SGHTA and CDR2 is FQGNSA. Sequencing used immunoSEQ multiplex PCR; TCRdb keeps in-frame clones, though not all of them. The data contain under 85,000 clones, more than 75% of them seen just once; the ten biggest clones take up around 30%. In its sample, this clone was seen a few times. The chain carries TRBV7-2 and TRBJ1-1; D is unresolved. Sequencing was done on a sample of peripheral blood. This receptor was taken from a woman older than 75 with active or convalescent COVID-19. The CDR3 loop is CASRPETGFGTEAFF. The CDR3 region has the DNA TGTGCCAGCAGACCCGAGACTGGATTTGGCACTGAAGCTTTCTTT. Based on the CDR3 plus reference TRBV7-2 and TRBJ1-1, the full variable domain is GAGVSQSPSNKVTEKGKDVELRCDPISGHTALYWYRQSLGQGLEFLIYFQGNSAPDKSGLPSDRFSAERTGGSVSTLTIQRTQQEDSAVYLCASRPETGFGTEAFFGQGTRLTVV.